The clone carrying this T cell receptor beta chain was seen more than once but under ten times. Trimming took 4 bases from V and 2 from J; bases not matched to a gene: 8. The CDR3 consists of 16 residues. Germline CDR1 and CDR2: LGHNA and YSLEER. The source of the sample is a study of OX40 agonist ivuxolimab in advanced cancers. Clones were read by immunoSEQ multiplex PCR, and TCRdb kept only the in-frame ones, dropping some. Here the sample spans approximately 50,000 clones, 70% to 80% being singletons. This TCR was sampled from an adult with an advanced solid tumor such as melanoma, head and neck, liver or kidney cancer. V is TRBV4-3 and J is TRBJ2-3; TRBD2 agrees at 8 bases. This material consisted of CD4+ or CD8+ T cells sorted from blood, taken in a trial of the OX40 agonist ivuxolimab. CDR3 nucleotide sequence: TGCGCCAGCAGCCCGGTGCGGGGGGTCTTCACAGATACGCAGTATTTT. Amino acids: CASSPVRGVFTDTQYF.